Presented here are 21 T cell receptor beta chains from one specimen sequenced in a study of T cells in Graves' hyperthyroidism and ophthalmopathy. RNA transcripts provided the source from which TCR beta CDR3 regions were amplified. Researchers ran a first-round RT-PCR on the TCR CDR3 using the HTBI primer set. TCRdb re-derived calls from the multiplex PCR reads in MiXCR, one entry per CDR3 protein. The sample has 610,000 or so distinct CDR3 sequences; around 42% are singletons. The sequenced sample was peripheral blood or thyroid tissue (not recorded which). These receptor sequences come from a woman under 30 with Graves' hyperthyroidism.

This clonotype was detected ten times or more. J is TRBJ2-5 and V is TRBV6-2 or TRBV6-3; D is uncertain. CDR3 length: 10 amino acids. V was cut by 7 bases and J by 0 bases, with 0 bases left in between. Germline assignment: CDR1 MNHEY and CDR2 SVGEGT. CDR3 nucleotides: TGTGCCAGCAACCAAGAGACCCAGTACTTC. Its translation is CASNQETQYF.

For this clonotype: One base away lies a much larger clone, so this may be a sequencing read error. As DNA, the CDR3 is TGTGCCAGTAGTATTGCTAGCGGCTACACCTTC. This encodes CASSIASGYTF. The rearrangement joins TRBV19 to TRBJ1-2; no clear D. Trimming took off 3 bases at V and 8 bases at J, with 7 bases between the two ends. Germline V lookup: CDR1 LNHDA, CDR2 SQIVND (reference sequence). CDR3 length: 11 residues. Full variable domain (outside the CDR3, taken from reference TRBV19 and TRBJ1-2): DGGITQSPKYLFRKEGQNVTLSCEQNLNHDAMYWYRQDPGQGLRLIYYSQIVNDFQKGDIAEGYSVSREKKESFPLTVTSAQKNPTAFYLCASSIASGYTFGSGTRLTVV.

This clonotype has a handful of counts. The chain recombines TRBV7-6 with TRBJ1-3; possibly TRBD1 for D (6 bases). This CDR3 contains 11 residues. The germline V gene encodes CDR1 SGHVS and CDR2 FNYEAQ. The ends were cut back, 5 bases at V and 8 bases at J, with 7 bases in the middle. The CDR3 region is CASSRGDTIYF. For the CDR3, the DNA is TGTGCCAGCAGCAGGGGGGACACCATATATTTT.

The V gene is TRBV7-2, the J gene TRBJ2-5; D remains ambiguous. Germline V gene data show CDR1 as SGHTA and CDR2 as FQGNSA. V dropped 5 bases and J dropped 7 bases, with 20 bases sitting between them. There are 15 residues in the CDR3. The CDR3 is CASSIGRPVDGTQYF. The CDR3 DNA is TGTGCCAGCAGCATAGGACGGCCCGTGGATGGGACCCAGTACTTC.

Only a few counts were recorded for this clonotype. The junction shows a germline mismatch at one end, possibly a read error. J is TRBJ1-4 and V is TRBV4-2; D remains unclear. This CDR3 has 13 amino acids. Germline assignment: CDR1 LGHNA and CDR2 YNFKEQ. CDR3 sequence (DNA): TGTGCCAGCGGCCAGCGACTAAGTGAAAAACTGTTTTTT. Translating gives CASGQRLSEKLFF.

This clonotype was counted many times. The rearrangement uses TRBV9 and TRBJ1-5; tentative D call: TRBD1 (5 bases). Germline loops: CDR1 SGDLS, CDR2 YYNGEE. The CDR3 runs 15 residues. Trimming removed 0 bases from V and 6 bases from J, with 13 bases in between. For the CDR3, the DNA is TGTGCCAGCAGCGTAGAGGGTAGGGGAAGTCAGCCCCAGCATTTT. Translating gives CASSVEGRGSQPQHF.

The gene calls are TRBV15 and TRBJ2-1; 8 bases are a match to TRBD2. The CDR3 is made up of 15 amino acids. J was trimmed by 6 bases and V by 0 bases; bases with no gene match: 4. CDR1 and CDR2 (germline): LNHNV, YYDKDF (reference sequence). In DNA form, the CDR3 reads TGTGCCACCAGCAGAGAGGGACTAGTTCTCAATGAGCAGTTCTTC. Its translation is CATSREGLVLNEQFF.

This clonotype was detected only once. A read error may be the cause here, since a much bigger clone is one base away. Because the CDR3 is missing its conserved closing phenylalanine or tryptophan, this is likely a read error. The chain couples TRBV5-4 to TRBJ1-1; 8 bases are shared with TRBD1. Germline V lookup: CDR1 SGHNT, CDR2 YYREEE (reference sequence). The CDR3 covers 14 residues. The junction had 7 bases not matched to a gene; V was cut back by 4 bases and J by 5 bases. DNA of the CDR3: TGTGCCAGCAGCAAGACAGGGGCGGGGACTGAAGCTTTCCTT. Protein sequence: CASSKTGAGTEAFL.

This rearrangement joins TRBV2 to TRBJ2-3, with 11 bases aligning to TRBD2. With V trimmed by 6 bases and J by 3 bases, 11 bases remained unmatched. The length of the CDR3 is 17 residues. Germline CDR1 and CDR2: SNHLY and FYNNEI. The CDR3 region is CASSAAGTSGKTDTQYF. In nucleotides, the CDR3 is TGTGCCAGCAGCGCAGCCGGGACTAGCGGCAAAACAGATACGCAGTATTTT. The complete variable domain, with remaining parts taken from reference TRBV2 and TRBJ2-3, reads EPEVTQTPSHQVTQMGQEVILRCVPISNHLYFYWYRQILGQKVEFLVSFYNNEISEKSEIFDDQFSVERPDGSNFTLKIRSTKLEDSAMYFCASSAAGTSGKTDTQYFGPGTRLTVL.

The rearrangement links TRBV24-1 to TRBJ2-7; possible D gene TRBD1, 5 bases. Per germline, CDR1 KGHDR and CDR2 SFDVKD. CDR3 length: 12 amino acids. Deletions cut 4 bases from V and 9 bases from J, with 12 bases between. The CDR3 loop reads CATSDRVLGQYF. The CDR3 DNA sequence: TGTGCCACCAGTGACAGGGTTTTAGGGCAGTACTTC.

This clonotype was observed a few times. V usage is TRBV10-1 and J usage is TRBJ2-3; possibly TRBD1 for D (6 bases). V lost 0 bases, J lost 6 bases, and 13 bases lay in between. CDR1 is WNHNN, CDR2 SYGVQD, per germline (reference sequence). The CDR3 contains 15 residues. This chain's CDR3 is CASSESSGDMDTQYF. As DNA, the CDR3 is TGCGCCAGCAGTGAGTCGAGTGGGGACATGGATACGCAGTATTTT.

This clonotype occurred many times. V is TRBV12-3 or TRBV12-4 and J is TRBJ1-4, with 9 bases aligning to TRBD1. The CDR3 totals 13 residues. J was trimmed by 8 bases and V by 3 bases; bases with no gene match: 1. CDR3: CASSLGTGEKLFF. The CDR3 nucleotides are TGTGCCAGCAGTTTGGGGACAGGGGAAAAACTGTTTTTT.

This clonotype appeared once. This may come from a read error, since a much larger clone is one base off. CDR3 residues: CAISNLGQTPDTQYF. For the CDR3, the DNA is TGTGCCATCAGCAACCTGGGACAGACCCCAGATACGCAGTATTTT. The gene calls are TRBV10-3 and TRBJ2-3; 7 bases line up with TRBD1. The CDR3 runs to 15 residues. Trimming cost V 6 bases and J 4 bases; bases outside gene matches: 10. Per the germline V gene, CDR1 is ENHRY and CDR2 is SYGVKD.

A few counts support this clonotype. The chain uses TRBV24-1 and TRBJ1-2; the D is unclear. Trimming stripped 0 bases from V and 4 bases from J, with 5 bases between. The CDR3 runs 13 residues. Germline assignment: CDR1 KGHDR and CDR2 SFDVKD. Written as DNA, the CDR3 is TGTGCCACCAGTGATTTGTGGGGCTATGGCTACACCTTC. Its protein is CATSDLWGYGYTF.

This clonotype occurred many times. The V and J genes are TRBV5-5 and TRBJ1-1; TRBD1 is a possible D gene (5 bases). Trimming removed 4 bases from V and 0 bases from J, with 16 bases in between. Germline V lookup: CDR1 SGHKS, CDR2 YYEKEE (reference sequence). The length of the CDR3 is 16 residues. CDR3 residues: CASSVGLPNMNTEAFF. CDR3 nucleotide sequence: TGTGCCAGCAGCGTGGGACTGCCCAATATGAACACTGAAGCTTTCTTT. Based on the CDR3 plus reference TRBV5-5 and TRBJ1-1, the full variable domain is DAGVTQSPTHLIKTRGQQVTLRCSPISGHKSVSWYQQVLGQGPQFIFQYYEKEERGRGNFPDRFSARQFPNYSSELNVNALLLGDSALYLCASSVGLPNMNTEAFFGQGTRLTVV.

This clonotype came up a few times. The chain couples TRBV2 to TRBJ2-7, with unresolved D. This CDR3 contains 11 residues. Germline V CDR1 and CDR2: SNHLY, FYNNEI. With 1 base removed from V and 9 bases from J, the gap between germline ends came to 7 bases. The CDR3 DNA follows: TGTGCCAGCAGTGAAGAAGGTGGGCAGTACTTC. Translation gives CASSEEGGQYF. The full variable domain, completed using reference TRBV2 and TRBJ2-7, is EPEVTQTPSHQVTQMGQEVILRCVPISNHLYFYWYRQILGQKVEFLVSFYNNEISEKSEIFDDQFSVERPDGSNFTLKIRSTKLEDSAMYFCASSEEGGQYFGPGTRLTVT.

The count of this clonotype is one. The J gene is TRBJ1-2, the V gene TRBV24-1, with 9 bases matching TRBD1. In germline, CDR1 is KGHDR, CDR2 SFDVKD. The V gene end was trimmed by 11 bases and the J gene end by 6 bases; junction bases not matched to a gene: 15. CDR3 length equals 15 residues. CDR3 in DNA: TGTGCCAGCAGCTACCCGGACAGGGGCGTCGATGGCTACACCTTC. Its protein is CASSYPDRGVDGYTF.

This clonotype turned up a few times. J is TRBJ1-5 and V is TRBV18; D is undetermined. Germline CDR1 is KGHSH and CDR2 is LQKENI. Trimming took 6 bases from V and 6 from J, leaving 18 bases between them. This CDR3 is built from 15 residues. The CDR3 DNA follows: TGTGCCAGCTCCCCCCCGGGCGCTAGTGGTCAGCCCCAGCATTTT. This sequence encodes CASSPPGASGQPQHF.

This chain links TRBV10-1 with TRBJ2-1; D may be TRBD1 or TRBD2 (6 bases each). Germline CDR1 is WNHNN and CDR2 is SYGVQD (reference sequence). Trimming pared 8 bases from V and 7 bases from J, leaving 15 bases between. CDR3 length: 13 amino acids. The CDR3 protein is CASGARGRNEQFF. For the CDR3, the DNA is TGCGCCAGCGGTGCTCGGGGGCGGAATGAGCAGTTCTTC.

The CDR3 coding sequence is TGCAGTGCCAGCGGGAGGACTGAAGCTTTCTTT. It encodes CSASGRTEAFF. The genes are TRBV20-1 and TRBJ1-1; D gene uncertain. The CDR3 has 11 residues. From germline, CDR1 is DFQATT and CDR2 SNEGSKA (reference sequence). The V gene lost 6 bases and the J gene lost 5 bases, with 10 bases spanning the gap.

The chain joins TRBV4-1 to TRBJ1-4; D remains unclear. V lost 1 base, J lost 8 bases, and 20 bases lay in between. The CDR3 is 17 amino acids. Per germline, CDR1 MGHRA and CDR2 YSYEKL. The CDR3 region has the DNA TGCGCCAGCAGCCAAGTTAAAAGTTACTTGAGGGAAGAAAAACTGTTTTTT. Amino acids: CASSQVKSYLREEKLFF.